This T cell receptor beta chain comes out of a study of blood T cell repertoires in COVID-19 (dated by TCRdb to 2020 to 2021). Describing the broader study: Samples covering the acute and convalescent phases of COVID-19 were provided by collaborators in the United States, Italy and Spain. The repertoires were released in a freely available public database intended as a resource for research on the immune response to SARS-CoV-2. The sample metadata nearly always contained a de-identified subject ID, COVID-19 status, age in years and sex. Where available, HLA class I and class II types were obtained from metadata supplied by the sample provider rather than from assay-based typing. Samples were obtained from the ongoing ImmuneRACE study (first 160 participants) and from some 1,200 subjects provided by 6 global collaborators. The material from the prospective study consisted of cDNA or gDNA derived from T cells, B-cell-depleted T cells, or PBMCs. Subjects who had been exposed to COVID-19, were actively infected with it, or had recovered from it provided the deeply sampled blood TCRbeta repertoires that made up the dataset.

The collaborating institutions used their own protocols to collect whole blood in K2EDTA tubes. For TCRbeta analysis, collaborators shipped samples in one of three forms: frozen whole blood, isolated PBMCs, or DNA extracted from either of those sample types. The germline V gene sets CDR1 to SNHLY and CDR2 to FYNNEI. Trimming takes 8 bases off V and 9 bases off J; junction bases not matched to a gene: 7. The CDR3, from cysteine to phenylalanine, totals 13 residues. Solely the CDR3 DNA is kept, with 39 bases framed from the first base. A word on this clone: Its antigen remains undetermined. No per-base quality is available; no much larger clone lies one base away.

Broad study findings and their caveats: How much clinical and demographic metadata was included differed by source and by participant, and the metadata was provided uncurated.

TCRbeta CDR3 regions were amplified from genomic DNA using the immunoSEQ Assay, a bias-controlled multiplex PCR. Regarding the original processing steps: The number of nucleated cells in each sample was estimated by amplification of reference gene primers within the assay. Sequence reads were collapsed and filtered to measure the absolute abundance of every unique TCRbeta CDR3 rearrangement. For each sample, productive Simpson clonality was calculated by taking the square root of Simpson's diversity index across productive rearrangements. The table was pulled from immuneACCESS by TCRdb, which kept in-frame rearrangements only. Such tables lose some clones; where checked, under half of the loss comes from unresolved V genes, and the rest has no known cause. From that table come the V and J calls and clone size; the DNA was used to work out D and trimming. This sample gives roughly 65,000 clones in total; about 80% of them show up just once. The leading ten clones occupy 23% of the sample.

The sequenced sample consisted of peripheral blood. The receptor was derived from a human donor in a cohort sampled during active COVID-19. The sequence joins TRBV2 to TRBJ2-1; the central 10 bases match TRBD2. The CDR3 reads CASDLAGGREQFF. Read as DNA, the sequence is TGTGCCAGCGATTTAGCGGGAGGACGTGAGCAGTTCTTC.